These T cell receptor beta chains were read from a single sample in a study of identical twins. MiXCR was run by TCRdb on the 5' RACE reads, yielding one entry per CDR3 protein. The profile shows some 97,000 distinct CDR3 sequences, 5.9% of them singletons. Sequencing used memory T cells sorted from blood. These receptors came from a woman in her 50s in good health. CDR3s include the opening cysteine and the closing phenylalanine or tryptophan. The D gene is left open where the match is weak. Where a row states a size, it is once, few, many or the class of an expanded clone; other rows omit it.

TRBJ2-1 | many | TRBV7-3 | 13 | TRBD2 | CASSFGTINEQFF | TGTGCCAGCAGCTTTGGGACTATAAATGAGCAGTTCTTC
TRBJ2-4 | many | TRBV19 | 14 | NA | CASSSGDIKNIQYF | TGTGCCAGTAGTAGCGGAGACATCAAAAACATTCAGTACTTC
TRBJ1-5 | many | TRBV27 | 14 | NA | CASRRGGSNQPQHF | TGTGCCAGCAGGAGGGGGGGTAGCAATCAGCCCCAGCATTTT
TRBJ2-7 | NA | TRBV10-3 | 12 | NA | CAIDPTGYDQNF | TGTGCCATCGACCCTACAGGGTACGACCAGAACTTC
TRBJ1-4 | many | TRBV28 | 19 | NA | CASSLTAPGLAATNEKLFF | TGTGCCAGCAGTTTAACGGCACCGGGATTGGCAGCAACTAATGAAAAACTGTTTTTT
TRBJ2-2 | few | TRBV10-3 | 13 | NA | CAISESAPGELFF | TGTGCCATCAGTGAGTCGGCCCCGGGGGAGCTGTTTTTT
TRBJ2-5 | many | TRBV7-8 | 14 | NA | CASSSTTGEETQYF | TGTGCCAGCAGTTCTACTACAGGAGAAGAGACCCAGTACTTC
TRBJ2-1 | many | TRBV5-1 | 13 | NA | CASSLGRGNEQFF | TGCGCCAGCAGCTTGGGGAGGGGCAATGAGCAGTTCTTC
TRBJ2-5 | many | TRBV20-1 | 14 | NA | CSARRDGGGETQYF | TGCAGTGCTCGGCGTGACGGGGGAGGAGAGACCCAGTACTTC
TRBJ1-2 | many | TRBV27 | 14 | NA | CASSPAEGGYGYTF | TGTGCCAGCAGTCCGGCCGAGGGGGGCTATGGCTACACCTTC
TRBJ2-5 | few | TRBV19 | 16 | NA | CASRTLGAGEQETQYF | TGTGCCAGTAGGACCTTGGGAGCAGGGGAACAAGAGACCCAGTACTTC
TRBJ1-1 | NA | TRBV3-1 | 17 | TRBD1 | CASSPTGQSSLGTEAFF | TGTGCCAGCAGCCCCACGGGACAGTCAAGCTTGGGCACTGAAGCTTTCTTT
TRBJ2-2 | few | TRBV5-6 | 14 | NA | CASNDKILTGELFF | TGTGCCAGCAACGACAAAATTTTAACCGGGGAGCTGTTTTTT
TRBJ2-7 | NA | TRBV20-1 | 14 | TRBD2 | CSATGTRQSYEQYF | TGCAGTGCAACCGGGACTAGACAATCCTACGAGCAGTACTTC
TRBJ2-5 | many | TRBV2 | 12 | NA | CASCEVQETQYF | TGTGCCAGCTGTGAGGTCCAAGAGACCCAGTACTTC
TRBJ2-3 | NA | TRBV5-5 | 12 | NA | CASCWARDTQYF | TGTGCCAGCTGCTGGGCCAGAGATACGCAGTATTTT
TRBJ2-5 | many | TRBV12-3/TRBV12-4 | 16 | TRBD2 | CASSLGLAGGAETQYF | TGTGCCAGCAGTCTGGGACTAGCGGGAGGGGCGGAGACCCAGTACTTC
TRBJ1-3 | NA | TRBV6-6 | 12 | NA | CASNGQGNTIYF | TGTGCCAGCAATGGACAGGGAAACACCATATATTTT
TRBJ2-2 | once | TRBV12-3/TRBV12-4 | 14 | NA | CASSLGTYPGDLFF | TGTGCCAGCAGTTTAGGGACATATCCCGGGGACCTGTTTTTT
TRBJ2-5 | many | TRBV5-5 | 13 | TRBD1 | CASSGTGQETQYF | TGTGCCAGTTCCGGGACAGGTCAAGAGACCCAGTACTTC
TRBJ1-1 | NA | TRBV20-1 | 13 | TRBD1 | CSAPGTGHTEALF | TGCAGTGCACCCGGGACAGGGCACACTGAAGCTTTATTT
TRBJ1-1 | many | TRBV7-9 | 13 | NA | CASSLPGKGEAFF | TGTGCCAGCAGCTTACCCGGGAAGGGTGAAGCTTTCTTT
TRBJ2-1 | many | TRBV6-5 | 13 | NA | CASSEDSYNEQFF | TGTGCCAGCAGTGAGGACTCATACAATGAGCAGTTCTTC
TRBJ2-2 | many | TRBV7-8 | 13 | NA | CASSWGYTGELFF | TGTGCCAGCAGCTGGGGGTACACCGGGGAGCTGTTTTTT
TRBJ1-2 | few | TRBV30 | 15 | TRBD1 | CAWAGDRGLFGGYTF | TGTGCCTGGGCCGGGGACAGGGGTTTGTTTGGTGGCTACACCTTC
TRBJ2-5 | many | TRBV10-3 | 13 | NA | CAISEQTRETQYF | TGTGCCATCAGCGAACAGACTCGAGAGACCCAGTACTTC
TRBJ2-2 | NA | TRBV24-1 | 16 | TRBD1 | CATSQEGTGGTGELFF | TGTGCCACCAGTCAGGAAGGGACAGGGGGTACCGGGGAGCTGTTTTTT
TRBJ2-3 | many | TRBV14 | 15 | TRBD2 | CASSQAKRDTDTQYF | TGTGCCAGCAGCCAAGCAAAGCGGGACACAGATACGCAGTATTTT
TRBJ2-7 | few | TRBV6-6 | 14 | NA | CASSLLTGFYEQYF | TGTGCCAGCAGTTTACTTACAGGGTTCTACGAGCAGTACTTC
TRBJ1-1 | many | TRBV6-6 | 13 | NA | CASSRTVDTEAFF | TGTGCCAGCAGCCGGACAGTGGACACTGAAGCTTTCTTT
TRBJ2-1 | many | TRBV9 | 17 | TRBD1 | CASSVAGQGDPSSEQFF | TGTGCCAGCAGCGTAGCTGGCCAGGGGGACCCCTCATCTGAGCAGTTCTTC
TRBJ2-5 | few | TRBV3-1 | 15 | TRBD2 | CASSPLAGTQETQYF | TGTGCCAGCAGCCCTCTAGCGGGTACTCAAGAGACCCAGTACTTC
TRBJ1-5 | many | TRBV27 | 15 | NA | CASSNNRGSNQPQHF | TGTGCCAGCAGCAACAATCGCGGCAGCAATCAGCCCCAGCATTTT
TRBJ1-4 | NA | TRBV21-1 | 15 | NA | CASSRNRATNEKLFF | TGTGCCAGCAGCAGGAACAGGGCAACTAATGAAAAACTGTTTTTT
TRBJ2-1 | many | TRBV20-1 | 16 | TRBD2 | CSAPSPGTSRLNEQFF | TGCAGTGCACCAAGCCCCGGGACTAGCAGGCTCAATGAGCAGTTCTTC
TRBJ2-2 | many | TRBV12-3/TRBV12-4 | 16 | NA | CASSPSGRRSTGELFF | TGTGCCAGCAGTCCTTCGGGGAGGCGGTCTACCGGGGAGCTGTTTTTT
TRBJ2-5 | few | TRBV29-1 | 12 | NA | CSVERGTETQYF | TGCAGCGTTGAGAGGGGGACGGAGACCCAGTACTTC
TRBJ2-2 | many | TRBV6-5 | 14 | NA | CASSGILNTGELFF | TGTGCCAGCTCCGGCATCTTGAACACCGGGGAGCTGTTTTTT
TRBJ1-6 | NA | TRBV20-1 | 15 | NA | CSASVAGTFNSPLHF | TGCAGTGCTAGCGTCGCCGGGACTTTTAATTCACCCCTCCACTTT
TRBJ2-1 | NA | TRBV20-1 | 14 | NA | CSAPEGPSYNEQFF | TGCAGTGCCCCTGAGGGCCCTTCCTACAATGAGCAGTTCTTC
TRBJ1-2 | many | TRBV7-2 | 14 | NA | CASSPRLGSYGYTF | TGTGCCAGCAGCCCGCGACTGGGGAGCTATGGCTACACCTTC
TRBJ1-2 | NA | TRBV11-3 | 14 | TRBD1 | CASSQRGGQYGYTF | TGTGCCAGCAGCCAACGGGGGGGACAGTATGGCTACACCTTC
TRBJ2-1 | NA | TRBV28 | 15 | TRBD2 | CASSPTSGRDNEQLF | TGTGCCAGCAGTCCCACTAGCGGGAGAGACAATGAGCAGTTATTC
TRBJ2-2 | NA | TRBV7-6 | 14 | NA | CASSQPGVSGELFF | TGTGCCAGCAGCCAACCAGGGGTTAGCGGGGAGCTGTTTTTT
TRBJ2-7 | many | TRBV3-1 | 16 | NA | CASSQSGDLGSYEQYF | TGTGCCAGCAGCCAGTCGGGAGACCTGGGCTCCTACGAGCAGTACTTC
TRBJ2-1 | NA | TRBV25-1 | 16 | TRBD2 | CASSDDSLAGYNEQFF | TGTGCCAGCAGTGACGACAGTCTAGCGGGATATAATGAGCAGTTCTTC
TRBJ2-2 | many | TRBV9 | 18 | TRBD2 | CASSRGSGRSVDTGELFF | TGTGCCAGCAGTCGAGGTAGCGGGCGGTCCGTTGACACCGGGGAGCTGTTTTTT
TRBJ1-5 | NA | TRBV10-3 | 17 | NA | CAISGQGLEYSNQPQHF | TGTGCCATCAGTGGGCAGGGGTTAGAGTATAGCAATCAGCCCCAGCATTTT
TRBJ1-1 | many | TRBV29-1 | 12 | NA | CSVIQGTPEAFF | TGCAGCGTTATTCAGGGAACCCCTGAAGCTTTCTTT
TRBJ2-4 | few | TRBV5-4 | 15 | NA | CASSPEPTGTIIQYF | TGTGCCAGCAGCCCGGAACCCACAGGGACCATCATTCAGTACTTC
TRBJ2-5 | NA | TRBV2 | 14 | NA | CASIPFRVQETQYF | TGTGCCAGCATACCATTCAGGGTCCAAGAGACCCAGTACTTC
TRBJ1-3 | many | TRBV6-5 | 15 | TRBD1 | CASRSGQGLGNTIYF | TGTGCCAGCAGATCGGGACAGGGCCTCGGAAACACCATATATTTT
TRBJ2-1 | NA | TRBV9 | 16 | TRBD2 | CASSVVGRASNNEQFF | TGTGCCAGCAGCGTAGTCGGGAGGGCCTCCAACAATGAGCAGTTCTTC